Listed here are 30 T cell receptor beta chains from one sample, sequenced in a study of shared clonotypes between healthy human individuals. CD45RO-negative, CCR7-positively selected cells formed the naive CD8 fraction, excluding terminally differentiated effector memory CD45RA+ cells. The method was immunoSEQ multiplex PCR; TCRdb's version includes in-frame clones alone and lacks a portion of them. The sample gives 550,000 to 750,000 clones, under 95% of which show up once; 24% is in the top ten. Sequenced: naive CD8+ T cells sorted from blood. These receptors were taken from a man aged 25 to 40 in good health.

The chain employs TRBV14 and TRBJ2-3, with 7 positions matching TRBD2. Per the germline V gene, CDR1 is SGHDN and CDR2 is FVKESK. V lost 4 bases to trimming and J lost 4 bases; unmatched junction nucleotides: 11. The CDR3 sequence is 16 residues long. The CDR3: CASSRRTRSLADTQYF. CDR3 bases: TGTGCCAGCAGCCGAAGGACTAGGTCTTTGGCAGATACGCAGTATTTT.

V gene TRBV27 combines with J gene TRBJ2-1; 12 nucleotides line up with TRBD2. The CDR3 consists of 17 residues. CDR1 MNHEY and CDR2 SMNVEV come from the germline V gene (reference sequence). The J segment lost 0 bases and the V segment lost 7 bases, leaving 7 bases of the junction unmatched. The CDR3 spells CASKWLAGGSSYNEQFF. The CDR3 nucleotides read TGTGCCAGCAAGTGGCTAGCGGGAGGGAGCTCCTACAATGAGCAGTTCTTC.

The V call is TRBV6-6, the J call TRBJ1-1, with D perhaps TRBD1 (5 bases). V lost 6 bases, J lost 1 base, and 18 bases lay in between. Germline values: CDR1 MNHNY, CDR2 SVGAGI (reference sequence). This CDR3 has 16 residues. This chain's CDR3 is CASRRAPGQRNTEAFF. The DNA of the CDR3 is TGTGCCAGCAGGAGAGCCCCGGGGCAGAGGAACACTGAAGCTTTCTTT.

The V and J genes are TRBV4-1 and TRBJ1-4, with D possibly TRBD1 on 5 matching bases. The V gene lost 3 bases and the J gene lost 12 bases, with 11 bases spanning the gap. Germline V CDR1 and CDR2: MGHRA, YSYEKL. The CDR3 loop spans 12 amino acids. The CDR3 region is CASSQPAGELFF. DNA of the CDR3: TGCGCCAGCAGCCAGCCAGCGGGGGAACTGTTTTTT.

V and J are TRBV6-1 and TRBJ1-1, with 7 bases matching TRBD1. The germline V gene encodes CDR1 MNHNS and CDR2 SASEGT. This CDR3 is built from 14 residues. With 5 bases clipped from V and 5 bases from J, the junction kept 8 bases outside the gene matches. CDR3 residues: CASSSQGILTEAFF. The CDR3 coding sequence is TGTGCCAGCAGTTCACAGGGGATATTGACTGAAGCTTTCTTT.

V usage is TRBV9 and J usage is TRBJ1-1; no reliable D call. The length of the CDR3 is 15 residues. Germline CDR1 reads SGDLS; CDR2 reads YYNGEE. Trimming removed 0 bases from V and 1 base from J, with 10 bases in between. The CDR3 region is CASSVGSASNTEAFF. CDR3 in DNA: TGTGCCAGCAGCGTAGGTTCGGCCTCGAACACTGAAGCTTTCTTT.

The rearrangement joins TRBV11-3 to TRBJ2-3; perhaps D is TRBD1 or TRBD2 (6 bases each). Germline V gene data show CDR1 as SGHNT and CDR2 as YENEEA. Between the trimmed V and J ends, which lost 3 bases and 0 bases, there was a span of 10 bases. This CDR3 has 15 amino acids. The CDR3: CASSFGGGSTDTQYF. For the CDR3, the DNA is TGTGCCAGCAGCTTTGGAGGGGGAAGCACAGATACGCAGTATTTT.

The chain links TRBV21-1 to TRBJ2-7; the table gives TRBD2 as D, unverified against the DNA. TRBV21-1 is recorded as a pseudogene. This CDR3 comprises 21 residues. CDR3 nucleotide sequence: TGTGCCAGCAGCAGAAGACAGTATAATGATTCGGGAGGGCCGAAGCTCCACGAGCAGTACTTC. Its protein is CASSRRQYNDSGGPKLHEQYF.

V gene TRBV28 combines with J gene TRBJ2-7, with 13 bases identical to TRBD2. With V trimmed by 5 bases and J by 6 bases, 7 bases remained unmatched. Germline values: CDR1 MDHEN, CDR2 SYDVKM. This CDR3 has 15 residues. The chain's CDR3 is CASSLGLAGVREQYF. CDR3 coding DNA: TGTGCCAGCAGTCTCGGACTAGCGGGAGTTCGCGAGCAGTACTTC.

The V call is TRBV29-1, the J call TRBJ1-2; TRBD1 matches at 11 bases. Trimming cost V 6 bases and J 6 bases; bases outside gene matches: 6. Germline lookup yields CDR1 SQVTM and CDR2 ANQGSEA. There are 13 residues in the CDR3. CDR3 DNA sequence: TGCAGCGTAGAGGACAGGGGGCAGCATGGCTACACCTTC. As protein: CSVEDRGQHGYTF.

This clone was observed a handful of times. The V and J genes are TRBV7-9 and TRBJ1-5, with D perhaps TRBD1 (5 bases). The germline V gene encodes CDR1 SEHNR and CDR2 FQNEAQ (reference sequence). This CDR3 region has 14 residues. The V end was cut by 3 bases, the J end by 5 bases, with 11 bases between. The CDR3 sequence: CASSFGHSHQPQHF. The CDR3 bases are TGTGCCAGCAGCTTCGGACATTCCCATCAGCCCCAGCATTTT.

The V call is TRBV14, the J call TRBJ2-7; D not resolved. This CDR3 region has 13 residues. The germline CDR1 and CDR2 sequences are SGHDN and FVKESK. Trimming stripped 2 bases from V and 4 bases from J, with 9 bases between. CDR3 in amino acids: CASSQSPTYEQYF. CDR3 nucleotides: TGTGCCAGCAGCCAATCGCCCACGTACGAGCAGTACTTC.

V and J are TRBV27 and TRBJ1-2; 9 positions agree with TRBD1. The V gene end was trimmed by 5 bases and the J gene end by 5 bases; junction bases not matched to a gene: 3. Looked up from germline, CDR1 is MNHEY and CDR2 is SMNVEV (reference sequence). This CDR3 region has 13 residues. This CDR3 is CASSHGQGYGYTF. CDR3 DNA sequence: TGTGCCAGCAGTCACGGACAGGGGTATGGCTACACCTTC.

This chain connects TRBV9 to TRBJ2-7, with no clear D. Per the germline V gene, CDR1 is SGDLS and CDR2 is YYNGEE. The CDR3 extends over 15 amino acids. Trimming pared 4 bases from V and 2 bases from J, leaving 16 bases between. The CDR3 region is CASSLSDGFAYEQYF. CDR3 bases: TGTGCCAGCAGCCTATCCGACGGGTTCGCCTACGAGCAGTACTTC. Based on the CDR3 plus reference TRBV9 and TRBJ2-7, the full variable domain is DSGVTQTPKHLITATGQRVTLRCSPRSGDLSVYWYQQSLDQGLQFLIQYYNGEERAKGNILERFSAQQFPDLHSELNLSSLELGDSALYFCASSLSDGFAYEQYFGPGTRLTVT.

The rearrangement joins TRBV29-1 to TRBJ1-2, with TRBD1 identical over 7 bases. Germline V lookup: CDR1 SQVTM, CDR2 ANQGSEA. The CDR3 totals 13 residues. With 6 bases clipped from V and 2 bases from J, the junction kept 6 bases outside the gene matches. CDR3: CSVTGEQNYGYTF. The DNA for the CDR3 is TGCAGCGTAACAGGGGAGCAGAACTATGGCTACACCTTC.

Here the CDR3 reads CASSGGELFF. CDR3 nucleotides: TGTGCCAGCTCTGGCGGGGAGCTGTTTTTT. The genes are TRBV9 and TRBJ2-2; D uncertain. CDR3 size: 10 residues. V was pared by 7 bases and J by 7 bases, with 5 bases between. From germline, CDR1 is SGDLS and CDR2 YYNGEE.

About this clone itself: Distinct nucleotide sequences in the sample also encode this CDR3. The J gene is TRBJ2-6, the V gene TRBV27; unclear D gene. Germline-derived CDR1 and CDR2 are MNHEY and SMNVEV (reference sequence). V dropped 2 bases and J dropped 1 base, with 3 bases sitting between them. CDR3 length equals 14 residues. CDR3 region: CASSLGSGANVLTF. The CDR3 DNA follows: TGTGCCAGCAGTTTAGGTTCTGGGGCCAACGTCCTGACTTTC.

The chain couples TRBV7-6 to TRBJ2-5; D gene ambiguous. Germline CDR1 SGHVS, CDR2 FNYEAQ. The CDR3 has 13 amino acids. The ends were cut back, 4 bases at V and 2 bases at J, with 8 bases in the middle. The CDR3 loop reads CASSSGRQETQYF. The CDR3 DNA reads TGTGCCAGCAGCTCGGGCAGACAAGAGACCCAGTACTTC.

The chain employs TRBV7-2 and TRBJ2-6; D gene unclear. CDR3 length: 15 amino acids. The ends were cut back, 5 bases at V and 0 bases at J, with 8 bases in the middle. Germline lookup yields CDR1 SGHTA and CDR2 FQGNSA. The CDR3 sequence is CASSPYISGANVLTF. The CDR3 region has the DNA TGTGCCAGCAGCCCCTACATCTCTGGGGCCAACGTCCTGACTTTC.

The chain carries TRBV19 and TRBJ2-7; TRBD1 might be the D (6 bases). The V end lost 5 bases, the J end lost 0 bases, and 20 bases lay between the germline ends. The CDR3 runs 17 residues. Per germline, CDR1 LNHDA and CDR2 SQIVND (reference sequence). CDR3 sequence (DNA): TGTGCCAGTAGTCCCCAGTCACAGGGAAGGAGCTCCTACGAGCAGTACTTC. Protein product: CASSPQSQGRSSYEQYF.

Details on this clone: Different DNA sequences within this sample yield the same CDR3. The V call is TRBV7-7, the J call TRBJ2-7; D is unresolved. Germline loops: CDR1 SSHAT, CDR2 FNYEAQ (reference sequence). The germline V and J ends were trimmed by 5 bases and 0 bases, with 8 bases remaining between them. The CDR3 runs to 13 residues. The CDR3 DNA reads TGTGCCAGCAGCCCAGGACCCTCCTACGAGCAGTACTTC. Its protein is CASSPGPSYEQYF.

This clone was counted a single time. This chain joins TRBV15 and TRBJ2-1, with unresolved D. The CDR3 runs to 11 residues. The V and J ends lost 8 bases and 5 bases respectively, with 7 bases between them. CDR1 LNHNV and CDR2 YYDKDF come from the germline V gene (reference sequence). CDR3 sequence (DNA): TGTGCCACCCGAGAAAACAATGAGCAGTTCTTC. As protein: CATRENNEQFF.

This rearrangement joins TRBV4-3 to TRBJ1-1; D perhaps matches TRBD1 (6 bases). Germline-derived CDR1 and CDR2 are LGHNA and YSLEER. V dropped 0 bases and J dropped 11 bases, with 13 bases sitting between them. This CDR3 has 13 residues. The CDR3 sequence is CASSQDWTDRAFF. The DNA of the CDR3 is TGCGCCAGCAGCCAAGATTGGACAGACCGGGCTTTCTTT.

The chain links TRBV21-1 to TRBJ1-1; the table's D call of TRBD1 was not tested on the DNA. TRBV21-1 is tagged as a pseudogene. The CDR3 extends over 14 amino acids. CDR3: CASTDRVRGTEAFF. In DNA form, the CDR3 reads TGTGCCAGCACCGACAGGGTTCGGGGCACTGAAGCTTTCTTT.

The chain combines TRBV7-8 with TRBJ1-1; D is possibly TRBD1 (5 bases). The CDR3 has 16 residues. Germline V gene lookup returns CDR1 SGHVS and CDR2 FQNEAQ. Trimming removed 5 bases at V and 1 base at J, with 17 bases between. CDR3 sequence: CASSARRGRANTEAFF. The CDR3 bases are TGTGCCAGCAGCGCCCGGCGGGGCAGAGCGAACACTGAAGCTTTCTTT. Looking up the rest from reference TRBV7-8 and TRBJ1-1 gives the full variable domain: GAGVSQSPRYKVAKRGQDVALRCDPISGHVSLFWYQQALGQGPEFLTYFQNEAQLDKSGLPSDRFFAERPEGSVSTLKIQRTQQEDSAVYLCASSARRGRANTEAFFGQGTRLTVV.

This sequence joins TRBV7-9 and TRBJ1-2, with 8 bases lining up with TRBD1. The CDR3 runs to 16 residues. The germline gives CDR1 SEHNR, CDR2 FQNEAQ (reference sequence). V was pared by 5 bases and J by 1 base, with 9 bases of the junction left unmatched. In DNA form, the CDR3 reads TGTGCCAGCAGCCCTGGGGACAGGACCTTTAACTATGGCTACACCTTC. Protein product: CASSPGDRTFNYGYTF.

This chain joins TRBV6-4 and TRBJ1-5, with 7 bases identical to TRBD1. The junction had 18 bases not matched to a gene; V was cut back by 0 bases and J by 4 bases. Germline CDR1 is MRHNA and CDR2 is SNTAGT. The CDR3 is 20 residues long. CDR3 DNA: TGTGCCAGCAGTGACTCTCCCCGACAGGGCGGTCCCTACCAAAATCAGCCCCAGCATTTT. Protein product: CASSDSPRQGGPYQNQPQHF.

V is TRBV2 and J is TRBJ2-5; 7 positions agree with TRBD2. The closer fit of TRBJ2-7 to the DNA end suggests the J call may be wrong. The CDR3 is 13 residues long. The germline gives CDR1 SNHLY, CDR2 FYNNEI. For the CDR3, the DNA is TGTGCCAGCAGGACTAGCCCAGCCTACGAGCAGTACTTC. Encoded protein: CASRTSPAYEQYF.

The J gene is TRBJ2-7, the V gene TRBV4-1, with D possibly TRBD1 on 6 matching bases. Trimming shortened V by 1 base and J by 5 bases, and 9 bases separated the two germline ends. The CDR3 length is 13 residues. CDR1 is MGHRA and CDR2 is YSYEKL in the germline V gene. CDR3 coding DNA: TGCGCCAGCAGCCAAGGCCGGGACAACGAGCAGTACTTC. It encodes CASSQGRDNEQYF.

The count of this clone is one. This chain links TRBV4-1 with TRBJ1-2; the match to TRBD1 covers 8 bases. The germline V gene encodes CDR1 MGHRA and CDR2 YSYEKL. With V trimmed by 0 bases and J by 4 bases, 1 base remained unmatched. This CDR3 region has 14 residues. In DNA form, the CDR3 reads TGCGCCAGCAGCCAAGAGACAGGGGTCTATGGCTACACCTTC. This codes for CASSQETGVYGYTF.